This TCR beta chain was profiled in a study of brain T cells in children with intractable seizures. Before surgery, patients took at least one anti-epileptic drug. Assay used: immunoSEQ multiplex PCR; TCRdb lists only in-frame clones, some missing. Of 55,000 to 80,000 clones listed, 90% to 96% are singletons. This clone was picked up a small number of times. The V gene's germline CDR1 is SNHLY and CDR2 FYNNEI. There are 14 residues in the CDR3. V lost 6 bases to trimming and J lost 7 bases; unmatched junction nucleotides: 4. The receptor was isolated from a boy under two years old with focal cortical dysplasia and intractable seizures. The material sequenced was peripheral blood, taken at surgery. The V gene is TRBV2, the J gene TRBJ2-2, with 11 bases that match TRBD1. CDR3 coding DNA: TGTGCCAGCAGAGCCGGGACAGGGGGCGGGGAGCTGTTTTTT. As protein: CASRAGTGGGELFF.